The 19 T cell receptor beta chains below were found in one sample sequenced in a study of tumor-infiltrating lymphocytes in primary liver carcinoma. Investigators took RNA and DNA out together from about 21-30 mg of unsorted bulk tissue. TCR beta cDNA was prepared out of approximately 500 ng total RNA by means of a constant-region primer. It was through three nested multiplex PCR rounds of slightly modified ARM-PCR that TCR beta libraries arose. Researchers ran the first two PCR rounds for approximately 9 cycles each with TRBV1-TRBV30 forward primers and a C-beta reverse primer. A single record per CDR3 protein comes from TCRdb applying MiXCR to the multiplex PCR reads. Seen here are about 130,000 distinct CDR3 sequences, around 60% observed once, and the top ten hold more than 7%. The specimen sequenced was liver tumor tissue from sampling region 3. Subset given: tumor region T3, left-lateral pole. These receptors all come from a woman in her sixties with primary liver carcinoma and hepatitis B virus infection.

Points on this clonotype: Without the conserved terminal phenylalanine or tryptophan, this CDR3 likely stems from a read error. The CDR3: CSVGGHGNTIYS. As DNA, the CDR3 is TGCAGTGTCGGCGGGCATGGAAACACCATATATTCT. This rearrangement joins TRBV29-1 to TRBJ1-3, with unresolved D. Germline CDR1 is SQVTM and CDR2 is ANQGSEA. The CDR3 runs to 12 residues.

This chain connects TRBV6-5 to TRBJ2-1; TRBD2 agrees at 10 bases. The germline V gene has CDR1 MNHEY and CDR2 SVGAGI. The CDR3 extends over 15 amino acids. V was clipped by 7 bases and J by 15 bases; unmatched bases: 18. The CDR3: CASTTAAGGPGGLFF. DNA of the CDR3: TGTGCCAGCACCACCGCAGCGGGAGGGCCCGGTGGGCTGTTCTTC.

CDR3 amino acids: CAISEVGGRNIQYF. CDR3 nucleotides: TGTGCCATCAGTGAGGTAGGGGGTAGAAACATTCAGTACTTC. The chain recombines TRBV10-3 with TRBJ2-4; D might be TRBD1 (6 bases). The germline V gene encodes CDR1 ENHRY and CDR2 SYGVKD. Trimming pared 2 bases from V and 6 bases from J, leaving 11 bases between. This CDR3 region has 14 residues.

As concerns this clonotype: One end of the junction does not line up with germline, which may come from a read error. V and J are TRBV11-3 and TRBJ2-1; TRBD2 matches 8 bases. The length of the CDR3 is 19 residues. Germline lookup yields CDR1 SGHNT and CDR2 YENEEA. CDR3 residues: CASSAGRGGLEGGFNEQSF. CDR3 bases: TGTGCCAGCAGCGCCGGACGGGGGGGACTAGAGGGAGGATTCAATGAGCAGTCCTTC. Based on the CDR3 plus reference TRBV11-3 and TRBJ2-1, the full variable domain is EAGVVQSPRYKIIEKKQPVAFWCNPISGHNTLYWYLQNLGQGPELLIRYENEEAVDDSQLPKDRFSAERLKGVDSTLKIQPAELGDSAVYLCASSAGRGGLEGGFNEQSFGPGTRLTVL.

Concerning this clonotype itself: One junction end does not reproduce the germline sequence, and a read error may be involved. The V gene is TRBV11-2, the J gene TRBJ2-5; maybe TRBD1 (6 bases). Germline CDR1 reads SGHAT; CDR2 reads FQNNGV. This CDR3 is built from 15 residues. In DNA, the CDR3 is TGTGCCGGCAGCCCGATGGTGGGGGCTAAGGAGACTCAGTACTTC. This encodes CAGSPMVGAKETQYF.

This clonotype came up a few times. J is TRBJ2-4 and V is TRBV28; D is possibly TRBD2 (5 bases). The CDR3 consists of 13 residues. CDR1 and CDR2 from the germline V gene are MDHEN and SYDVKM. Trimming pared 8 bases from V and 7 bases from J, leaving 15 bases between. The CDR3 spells CASELSSSNIQYF. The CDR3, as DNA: TGTGCCAGCGAACTTTCTAGCAGCAACATTCAGTACTTC.

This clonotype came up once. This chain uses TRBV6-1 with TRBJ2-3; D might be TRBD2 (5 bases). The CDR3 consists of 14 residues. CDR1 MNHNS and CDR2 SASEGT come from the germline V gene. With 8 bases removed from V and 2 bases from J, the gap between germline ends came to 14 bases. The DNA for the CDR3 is TGTGCCAGCTCAGTGGGAGTCCTCACAGATACGCAGTATTTT. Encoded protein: CASSVGVLTDTQYF.

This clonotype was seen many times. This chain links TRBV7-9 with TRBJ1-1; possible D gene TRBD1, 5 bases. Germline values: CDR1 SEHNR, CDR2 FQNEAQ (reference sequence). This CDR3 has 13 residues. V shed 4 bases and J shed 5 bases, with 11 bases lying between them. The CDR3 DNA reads TGTGCCAGCAGCTACGGCAAGGGGACTGAAGCTTTCTTT. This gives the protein CASSYGKGTEAFF.

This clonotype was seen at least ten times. CDR3 nucleotide sequence: TGTGCCAGCAGCAGACTAGCGGGAGTTAGCACAGATACGCAGTATTTT. Encoded protein: CASSRLAGVSTDTQYF. The chain has TRBV5-6 and TRBJ2-3; 12 nucleotides match TRBD2. This CDR3 comprises 16 residues. CDR1 is SGHDT, CDR2 YYEEEE, per germline. The V segment lost 4 bases and the J segment 0 bases; nucleotides outside the gene matches: 3.

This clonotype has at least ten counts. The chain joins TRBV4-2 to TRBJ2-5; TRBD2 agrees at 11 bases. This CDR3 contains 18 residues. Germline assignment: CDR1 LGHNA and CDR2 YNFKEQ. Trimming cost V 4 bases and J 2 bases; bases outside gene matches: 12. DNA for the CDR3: TGTGCCAGCAGCCCCCTGAAGGCTAGCGGGAGGAAACAAGAGACCCAGTACTTC. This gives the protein CASSPLKASGRKQETQYF.

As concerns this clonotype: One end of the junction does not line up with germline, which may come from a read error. In DNA, the CDR3 is TGCAGCCTTGGGACTAGCGGACCGCACGAACAGTACTTC. This sequence encodes CSLGTSGPHEQYF. The gene calls are TRBV29-1 and TRBJ2-7; TRBD2 matches 11 bases. The CDR3 has 13 amino acids. The V gene's germline CDR1 is SQVTM and CDR2 ANQGSEA.

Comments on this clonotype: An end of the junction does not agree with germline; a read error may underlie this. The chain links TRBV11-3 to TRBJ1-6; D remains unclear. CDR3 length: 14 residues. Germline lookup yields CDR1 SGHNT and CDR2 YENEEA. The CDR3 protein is CASSRTDYNSSLHF. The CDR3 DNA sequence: TGTGCCAGCAGCCGTACGGATTATAATTCATCCCTCCACTTT.

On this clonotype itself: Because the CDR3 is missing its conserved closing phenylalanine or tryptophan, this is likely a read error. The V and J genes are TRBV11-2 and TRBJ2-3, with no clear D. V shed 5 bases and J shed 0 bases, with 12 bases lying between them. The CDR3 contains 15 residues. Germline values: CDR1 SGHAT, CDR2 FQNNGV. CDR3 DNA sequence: TGTGCCAGCAGCCCTTTCTGGGAAAGCACAGATACGCAGTATATT. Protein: CASSPFWESTDTQYI.

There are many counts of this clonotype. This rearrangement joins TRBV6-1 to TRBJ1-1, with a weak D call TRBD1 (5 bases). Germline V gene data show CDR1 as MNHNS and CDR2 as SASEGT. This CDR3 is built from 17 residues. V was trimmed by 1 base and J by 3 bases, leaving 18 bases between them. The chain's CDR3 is CASSEDYRRGGDTEAFF. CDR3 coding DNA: TGTGCCAGCAGTGAAGATTACAGGCGCGGAGGGGACACTGAAGCTTTCTTT.

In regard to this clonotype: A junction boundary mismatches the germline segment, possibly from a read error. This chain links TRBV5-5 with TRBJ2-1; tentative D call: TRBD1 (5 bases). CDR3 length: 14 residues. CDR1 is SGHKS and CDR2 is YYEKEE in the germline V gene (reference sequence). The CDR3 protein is CAGSLDRGNNEQFF. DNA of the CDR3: TGTGCCGGCAGCCTTGACAGAGGCAACAATGAGCAGTTCTTC.

CDR3 region: CASSFGGTSGRGDTQYF. DNA for the CDR3: TGTGCCAGCAGTTTCGGGGGGACTAGCGGGAGAGGTGATACGCAGTATTTT. The V call is TRBV28, the J call TRBJ2-3, with 14 bases aligning to TRBD2. The V segment lost 3 bases and the J segment 6 bases; nucleotides outside the gene matches: 8. CDR1 is MDHEN and CDR2 is SYDVKM in the germline V gene. The CDR3 length is 17 residues.

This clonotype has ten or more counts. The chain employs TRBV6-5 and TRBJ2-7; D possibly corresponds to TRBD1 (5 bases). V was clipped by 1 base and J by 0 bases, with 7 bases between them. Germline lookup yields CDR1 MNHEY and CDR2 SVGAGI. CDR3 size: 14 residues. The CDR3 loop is CASSYWGPSYEQYF. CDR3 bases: TGTGCCAGCAGTTACTGGGGCCCCTCCTACGAGCAGTACTTC.

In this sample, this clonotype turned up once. The CDR3 loop reads CAWSVDRFGPITRPNEKLFF. CDR3 nucleotide sequence: TGTGCCTGGAGTGTAGACAGGTTTGGCCCGATCACTCGACCTAATGAAAAACTGTTTTTT. The V call is TRBV30, the J call TRBJ1-4, with a possible D match to TRBD1 (6 bases). V was clipped by 0 bases and J by 3 bases, with 26 bases between them. Germline V gene data show CDR1 as GTSNPN and CDR2 as SVGIG (reference sequence). The CDR3 spans 20 residues.

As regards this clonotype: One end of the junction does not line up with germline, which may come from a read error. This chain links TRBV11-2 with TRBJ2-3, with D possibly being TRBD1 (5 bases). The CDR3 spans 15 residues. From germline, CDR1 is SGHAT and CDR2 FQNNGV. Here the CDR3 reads CAGSSQGFSTVTHYF. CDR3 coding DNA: TGTGCCGGCAGCTCCCAGGGCTTTAGCACAGTTACGCATTATTTT.